A selection of T cell receptor beta chains follows, all from one sample in a study of shared clonotypes between healthy human individuals. Assay: immunoSEQ multiplex PCR; the TCRdb copy retains only in-frame clones and omits some. This table holds around 2.3 million clones, around 95% found once. The source material was naive CD4+ T cells sorted from blood. Receptor source: a man aged 18 to 29 in good health. Each CDR3 is given with its conserved first and last residue. The D gene is left open where the match is weak. Not all rows give a size; the values are once, few, many and, for expanded clones, a class.

v_call: TRBV6-6
clone_size: NA
j_call: TRBJ1-1
d_call: TRBD1
cdr3_aa: CASSYEFDRGYTEAFF
cdr3_nt: TGTGCCAGCAGTTACGAATTCGACAGGGGGTACACTGAAGCTTTCTTT

v_call: TRBV10-3
clone_size: NA
j_call: TRBJ2-3
d_call: NA
cdr3_aa: CAISSGTPGKTDTQYF
cdr3_nt: TGTGCCATCAGCAGTGGGACTCCGGGTAAGACAGATACGCAGTATTTT

v_call: TRBV10-3
clone_size: NA
j_call: TRBJ2-1
d_call: TRBD2
cdr3_aa: CAIRGLGAGGHNEQFF
cdr3_nt: TGTGCCATCAGGGGATTGGGAGCGGGAGGGCACAATGAGCAGTTCTTC

v_call: TRBV2
clone_size: NA
j_call: TRBJ1-5
d_call: NA
cdr3_aa: CASSGQSDSNQPQHF
cdr3_nt: TGTGCCAGCAGTGGACAGTCAGATAGCAATCAGCCCCAGCATTTT

v_call: TRBV30
clone_size: NA
j_call: TRBJ2-7
d_call: TRBD2
cdr3_aa: CAWGQGLAAIEQYF
cdr3_nt: TGTGCCTGGGGCCAGGGACTAGCGGCTATCGAGCAGTACTTC

v_call: TRBV11-1
clone_size: NA
j_call: TRBJ2-3
d_call: TRBD1
cdr3_aa: CASSFGQGQDTQYF
cdr3_nt: TGTGCCAGCAGCTTCGGACAGGGCCAAGATACGCAGTATTTT

v_call: TRBV6-1
clone_size: NA
j_call: TRBJ1-6
d_call: TRBD1
cdr3_aa: CASTKDRYPSPLHF
cdr3_nt: TGTGCCAGCACTAAGGACAGGTACCCTTCACCCCTCCACTTT

v_call: TRBV6-4
clone_size: NA
j_call: TRBJ1-5
d_call: NA
cdr3_aa: CASSVGAEQPQHF
cdr3_nt: TGTGCCAGCAGTGTGGGGGCGGAACAGCCCCAGCATTTT

v_call: TRBV10-3
clone_size: NA
j_call: TRBJ2-3
d_call: TRBD1
cdr3_aa: CASRTGRDADTQYF
cdr3_nt: TGTGCCAGTCGGACAGGGCGGGACGCAGATACGCAGTATTTT

v_call: TRBV11-3
clone_size: NA
j_call: TRBJ2-7
d_call: TRBD1
cdr3_aa: CASSSGQGSDEQYF
cdr3_nt: TGTGCCAGCAGCTCAGGACAGGGGAGCGACGAGCAGTACTTC

v_call: TRBV5-8
clone_size: NA
j_call: TRBJ1-3
d_call: NA
cdr3_aa: CASRRQGRNTIYF
cdr3_nt: TGTGCCAGCAGGCGGCAGGGGAGGAACACCATATATTTT

v_call: TRBV30
clone_size: NA
j_call: TRBJ2-5
d_call: TRBD2
cdr3_aa: CAWGSGGDVETQYF
cdr3_nt: TGTGCCTGGGGGAGCGGGGGAGACGTTGAGACCCAGTACTTC

v_call: TRBV10-2
clone_size: NA
j_call: TRBJ1-1
d_call: TRBD1
cdr3_aa: CASSEPGQGVEAFF
cdr3_nt: TGCGCCAGCAGTGAACCGGGACAGGGAGTAGAAGCTTTCTTT

v_call: TRBV6-6
clone_size: NA
j_call: TRBJ2-7
d_call: NA
cdr3_aa: CASSNRRDGISYEQYF
cdr3_nt: TGTGCCAGCAGTAATCGCCGGGACGGGATCTCCTACGAGCAGTACTTC

v_call: TRBV10-3
clone_size: few
j_call: TRBJ1-5
d_call: TRBD1
cdr3_aa: CAQGQGNDQPQHF
cdr3_nt: TGTGCCCAGGGACAGGGAAATGATCAGCCCCAGCATTTT

v_call: TRBV11-2
clone_size: once
j_call: TRBJ2-1
d_call: TRBD2
cdr3_aa: CASSLGISGGGNNEQFF
cdr3_nt: TGTGCCAGCAGCTTAGGCATTAGCGGGGGTGGGAACAATGAGCAGTTCTTC

v_call: TRBV7-9
clone_size: NA
j_call: TRBJ2-2
d_call: NA
cdr3_aa: CASSRGEGLNTGELFF
cdr3_nt: TGTGCCAGCAGCCGCGGAGAGGGACTTAACACCGGGGAGCTGTTTTTT

v_call: TRBV5-6
clone_size: once
j_call: TRBJ2-1
d_call: TRBD1
cdr3_aa: CASSLQQGVFYNEQFF
cdr3_nt: TGTGCCAGCAGCTTACAACAGGGGGTTTTCTACAATGAGCAGTTCTTC

v_call: TRBV11-2
clone_size: NA
j_call: TRBJ2-7
d_call: NA
cdr3_aa: CASSLVDGIFYEQYF
cdr3_nt: TGTGCCAGCAGCTTAGTCGACGGGATTTTCTACGAGCAGTACTTC